Each of the 6 T cell receptor beta chains below was sequenced from the same sample in a study of shared clonotypes between healthy human individuals. This table comes from immunoSEQ multiplex PCR, and its TCRdb copy is limited to in-frame clones, with some not included. The sample holds over a million clones, approximately 98% seen once. What was sequenced was naive CD4+ T cells sorted from blood. Subset indicated: CD45RA+ positively selected. The receptors shown here come from a man aged 30-40 years in good health.

The chain recombines TRBV10-3 with TRBJ2-2; D not certain. Trimming took off 2 bases at V and 4 bases at J, with 5 bases between the two ends. CDR1 is ENHRY and CDR2 is SYGVKD in the germline V gene. This CDR3 has 13 amino acids. Here the CDR3 DNA reads TGTGCCATCAGTGAGGATAGCACCGGGGAGCTGTTTTTT. This codes for CAISEDSTGELFF.

The chain carries TRBV4-1 and TRBJ1-5; D is undetermined. Germline V gene sequence: CDR1 MGHRA, CDR2 YSYEKL. V was cut by 2 bases and J by 6 bases, with 14 bases left in between. This CDR3 has 15 amino acids. CDR3 amino acids: CASSQLGLGPQPQHF. CDR3 DNA sequence: TGCGCCAGCAGCCAATTAGGGCTTGGGCCTCAGCCCCAGCATTTT.

A word on this clone: Additional DNA sequences in this sample encode the identical CDR3. V gene TRBV28 combines with J gene TRBJ1-4; unclear D gene. From germline, CDR1 is MDHEN and CDR2 SYDVKM. V lost 5 bases and J lost 1, with 8 bases in between. The CDR3 has 14 residues. For the CDR3, the DNA is TGTGCCAGCAGTCTGAGGAAAACTAATGAAAAACTGTTTTTT. Translation gives CASSLRKTNEKLFF.

J is TRBJ2-5 and V is TRBV19; 8 nucleotides line up with TRBD2. The CDR3 covers 17 residues. The V segment lost 4 bases and the J segment 3 bases; nucleotides outside the gene matches: 13. Germline assignment: CDR1 LNHDA and CDR2 SQIVND (reference sequence). CDR3: CASSNLGRGTSKETQYF. The CDR3 region has the DNA TGTGCCAGTAGTAACCTAGGAAGGGGGACTAGTAAAGAGACCCAGTACTTC. The entire variable domain, with the rest obtained from reference TRBV19 and TRBJ2-5, is as follows: DGGITQSPKYLFRKEGQNVTLSCEQNLNHDAMYWYRQDPGQGLRLIYYSQIVNDFQKGDIAEGYSVSREKKESFPLTVTSAQKNPTAFYLCASSNLGRGTSKETQYFGPGTRLLVL.

V is TRBV5-1 and J is TRBJ1-5, with D uncertain. The V gene's germline CDR1 is SGHRS and CDR2 YFSETQ. The V end lost 4 bases, the J end lost 7 bases, and 15 bases lay between the germline ends. CDR3 length: 14 residues. Written as DNA, the CDR3 is TGCGCCAGCAGCCTCGTTCCTGGCCAACAGCCCCAGCATTTT. This encodes CASSLVPGQQPQHF. Full variable domain (outside the CDR3, taken from reference TRBV5-1 and TRBJ1-5): KAGVTQTPRYLIKTRGQQVTLSCSPISGHRSVSWYQQTPGQGLQFLFEYFSETQRNKGNFPGRFSGRQFSNSRSEMNVSTLELGDSALYLCASSLVPGQQPQHFGDGTRLSIL.

This chain joins TRBV5-5 and TRBJ1-2, with D perhaps matching TRBD1 (6 bases). The CDR3 covers 12 residues. With 5 bases removed from V and 6 bases from J, the gap between germline ends came to 11 bases. Germline-derived CDR1 and CDR2 are SGHKS and YYEKEE (reference sequence). The CDR3 spells CASSPRGDGYTF. DNA of the CDR3: TGTGCCAGCAGTCCTAGGGGGGATGGCTACACCTTC.